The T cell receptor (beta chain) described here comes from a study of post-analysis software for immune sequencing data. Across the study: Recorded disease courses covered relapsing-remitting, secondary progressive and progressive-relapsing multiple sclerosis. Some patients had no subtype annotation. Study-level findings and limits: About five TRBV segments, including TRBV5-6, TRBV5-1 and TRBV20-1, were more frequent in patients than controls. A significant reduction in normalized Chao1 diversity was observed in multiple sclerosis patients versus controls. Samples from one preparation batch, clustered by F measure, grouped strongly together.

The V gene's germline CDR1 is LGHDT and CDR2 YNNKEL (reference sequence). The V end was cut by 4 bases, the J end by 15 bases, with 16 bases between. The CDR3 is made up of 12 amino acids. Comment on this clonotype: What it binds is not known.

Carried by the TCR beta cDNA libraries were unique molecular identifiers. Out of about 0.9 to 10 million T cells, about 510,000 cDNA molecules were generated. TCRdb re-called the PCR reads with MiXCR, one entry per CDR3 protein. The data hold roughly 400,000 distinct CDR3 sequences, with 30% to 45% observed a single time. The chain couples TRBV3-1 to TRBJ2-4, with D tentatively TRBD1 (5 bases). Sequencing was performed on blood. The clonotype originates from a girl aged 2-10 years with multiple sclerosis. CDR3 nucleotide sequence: TGTGCCAGCAGCCCCGGACAAGGGATCGGGTACTTC. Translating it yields CASSPGQGIGYF.